This TCR beta chain was observed in a study of T cell repertoires in cytomegalovirus infection. The wider study: Public TCR beta signature analysis indicated the presence of both CMV infection and matching HLA type. General study results and limits: Dominating the ex vivo response were TCR beta clonotypes that were CMV-specific and HLA-C-restricted. Frequencies of public TCR beta families were cumulated, and this identified carriers of CMV plus the relevant HLA.

This clonotype was recorded a few times. Its antigen is not identified. TCRdb re-called the reads with MiXCR, one entry per CDR3 protein. The data show more than 650,000 distinct CDR3 sequences, approximately 34% seen once. V gave up 0 bases and J gave up 5 bases, with 10 bases separating them. The CDR3 spans 14 residues. Per the germline V gene, CDR1 is SGHTA and CDR2 is FQGNSA. V and J are TRBV7-2 and TRBJ2-5; D unresolved. Specimen: PBMCs. The source is a human donor in good health (CMV status not recorded). Some clones in this sample may be carry-over from other donors' samples. The CDR3 DNA is TGTGCCAGCAGCTTAGCCCGGGTTTGGGAGACCCAGTACTTC. It is translated as CASSLARVWETQYF.